A selection of T cell receptor beta chains follows, all from one sample in a study of cytomegalovirus exposure and HLA in healthy donors. Libraries were prepared by immunoSEQ multiplex PCR; TCRdb keeps only in-frame clonotypes and omits some of them. The sample shows some 240,000 clones, approximately 87% of them seen only once. Sample: PBMCs. All receptors come from a woman between 18 and 30 years old in good health and CMV-seronegative. CDR3s include the opening cysteine and the closing phenylalanine or tryptophan. A D gene is named only where the DNA matches it firmly. Expanded clones are given a class, and other clones once, few, many or no size at all.

-	TRBV5-1	-	TRBJ2-2	CASSLGALPTGELFF	TGCGCCAGCAGCTTGGGGGCCCTACCCACCGGGGAGCTGTTTTTT
-	TRBV30	-	TRBJ1-5	CAWSVRAGNQPQHF	TGTGCCTGGAGTGTAAGGGCTGGCAATCAGCCCCAGCATTTT
-	TRBV18	few	TRBJ2-1	CASSLTWRSSYNEQFF	TGTGCCAGCTCACTCACCTGGCGGAGCTCCTACAATGAGCAGTTCTTC
-	TRBV27	-	TRBJ2-2	CASSYFTSGELFF	TGTGCCAGCAGTTACTTTACCAGCGGGGAGCTGTTTTTT
-	TRBV28	-	TRBJ1-5	CASSLFPGQSNQPQHF	TGTGCCAGCAGTTTGTTCCCAGGGCAAAGCAATCAGCCCCAGCATTTT
-	TRBV6-5	-	TRBJ2-3	CASRRLSSTDTQYF	TGTGCCAGCAGGAGGTTATCCAGCACAGATACGCAGTATTTT
-	TRBV28	once	TRBJ2-7	CASSFPPLYEQYF	TGTGCCAGCAGTTTCCCACCTTTGTACGAGCAGTACTTC
-	TRBV7-9	-	TRBJ1-2	CASSHPQGYRDYGYTF	TGTGCCAGCAGCCACCCACAGGGATATCGTGACTATGGCTACACCTTC
-	TRBV29-1	-	TRBJ2-2	CSVVGGPTNTGELFF	TGCAGCGTAGTGGGGGGACCCACGAACACCGGGGAGCTGTTTTTT
-	TRBV5-4	-	TRBJ2-3	CASSLEGLDTDTQYF	TGTGCCAGCAGCTTGGAAGGTTTGGACACAGATACGCAGTATTTT
TRBD1	TRBV19	-	TRBJ1-1	CASRTGGTEAFF	TGTGCCAGTAGAACAGGGGGCACTGAAGCTTTCTTT
TRBD2	TRBV5-1	-	TRBJ2-5	CASSQTAGYQETQYF	TGCGCCAGCAGCCAGACAGCGGGGTACCAAGAGACCCAGTACTTC